This TCR beta chain appears in the sequencing data of a study of control samples from healthy donors and cancer patients. Trimming at V came to 2 bases and at J to 1 base, leaving 1 base not matched to a gene. The length of the CDR3 is 14 residues. Germline V gene data show CDR1 as KGHSH and CDR2 as LQKENI. The repertoire was sequenced with immunoSEQ multiplex PCR; TCRdb's copy has only in-frame clones and lacks some. The sample lists approximately 58,000 clones, about 89% occurring once. Sequences were obtained from PBMCs. This sequence was found in a woman aged 60-75 years with lung cancer. The chain is built from TRBV18 and TRBJ2-5; 7 bases align to TRBD2. The CDR3 DNA follows: TGTGCCAGCTCACCAGGGACTATCCAAGAGACCCAGTACTTC. This gives the protein CASSPGTIQETQYF.